The sequence of this T cell receptor (beta chain) was determined in a study of neoadjuvant nivolumab and ipilimumab in lung cancer. Only in-frame clones appear in the TCRdb table, and some are missing; sequencing was by immunoSEQ multiplex PCR. The sample yields 15,000 to 20,000 clones, 75% to 90% seen once. Worth noting for this clone: Its antigen is undetermined.

Study-wide findings and caveats: Blood richness before therapy tracked richness in tumors resected after neoadjuvant therapy. TCR sequencing covered a small number of samples. Resected tumors had greater TCR richness and clonality than uninvolved lung. Only two of four nivolumab-treated tumors gained richness and clonality by surgery.

The TCR originated in an adult with non-small cell lung cancer. The material sequenced was peripheral blood, taken before neoadjuvant nivolumab, alone or with ipilimumab.

CDR3 in DNA: TGCGCCAGCAGCCCATCCCTCGGGGCCACCTCCTACGAGCAGTACTTC. It specifies CASSPSLGATSYEQYF. The chain links TRBV4-1 to TRBJ2-7; TRBD1 or TRBD2 may be the D gene (5 bases each). Trimming left V 4 bases short and J 0 bases short, with 16 bases between. The CDR3 contains 16 residues. CDR1 MGHRA and CDR2 YSYEKL come from the germline V gene.